The present T cell receptor beta chain was sequenced within a study of CD8 T cells in Susac syndrome. Study-wide results and caveats: The study acknowledged a relatively small number of individuals in its TCR sequencing and HLA analysis.

Healthy donors constituted the controls, which were matched for age and sex. The CDR3 runs to 12 residues. CDR1 is MNHEY and CDR2 is SVGAGI in the germline V gene. Between the trimmed V and J ends, which lost 6 bases and 6 bases, there was a span of 11 bases. RNA, at about 0.45 to 1 ug, was reverse transcribed with random hexamers. immunoSEQ multiplex PCR amplified TCR beta CDR3 across 54 Vbeta, 13 Jbeta. From the immunoSEQ multiplex PCR reads, TCRdb called clonotypes with MiXCR, one entry per CDR3 protein. The table has about 190,000 distinct CDR3 sequences, roughly 94% seen once. A remark on this clonotype: Its antigen is not identified.

V and J are TRBV6-5 and TRBJ1-1, with D uncertain. The sequence was collected from a human donor in good health. Material for sequencing was CD4+ T cells from PBMCs. CDR3 sequence reads: CASRALKAEAFF. CDR3 sequence (DNA): TGTGCCAGCAGGGCTCTGAAGGCTGAAGCTTTCTTT.